The 20 T cell receptor beta chains below come from one sample, sequenced in a study of T cell clones after liver transplantation. Clones were sequenced by immunoSEQ multiplex PCR, and TCRdb holds only the in-frame ones, with some missing. In the table there are 45,000 to 60,000 clones, approximately 87% of which are singletons. Sequencing used CD8+ T cells from blood, obtained 12 months after liver transplant. The receptor source for this set is a human patient who received a liver transplant. Some T cells may be transferred from the graft donor.

The V call is TRBV4-1, the J call TRBJ2-7; 8 bases align to TRBD1. The V gene end was trimmed by 1 base and the J gene end by 2 bases; junction bases not matched to a gene: 4. The CDR3 runs 15 residues. Germline loops: CDR1 MGHRA, CDR2 YSYEKL. This chain's CDR3 is CASSQVTGAAYEQYF. CDR3 in DNA: TGCGCCAGCAGCCAAGTGACAGGGGCCGCCTACGAGCAGTACTTC.

Only a few counts were recorded for this clone. The V and J genes are TRBV10-3 and TRBJ2-7, with 7 bases that match TRBD1. There are 14 residues in the CDR3. Germline V gene sequence: CDR1 ENHRY, CDR2 SYGVKD. Trimming cost V 3 bases and J 0 bases; bases outside gene matches: 2. The CDR3 DNA is TGTGCCATCAGTGACCGGGACAGCTCCTACGAGCAGTACTTC. Its translation: CAISDRDSSYEQYF.

This clone was seen a few times. The chain couples TRBV19 to TRBJ2-1; 8 bases align to TRBD2. The CDR3 is 15 residues long. J gave up 7 bases and V 3 bases, and 8 bases lay outside the gene matches. Germline CDR1 LNHDA, CDR2 SQIVND (reference sequence). CDR3 in amino acids: CASSITSGSWNEQFF. The CDR3, as DNA: TGTGCCAGTAGTATTACCAGCGGGAGTTGGAATGAGCAGTTCTTC.

The genes are TRBV29-1 and TRBJ1-5, with D maybe TRBD1 (5 bases). V was pared by 4 bases and J by 8 bases, with 21 bases between. This CDR3 comprises 15 residues. CDR1 SQVTM and CDR2 ANQGSEA come from the germline V gene. The CDR3 sequence is CSVGIGSAGTEPQHF. The CDR3 DNA follows: TGCAGCGTTGGAATAGGGAGCGCGGGGACTGAGCCCCAGCATTTT.

This chain joins TRBV19 and TRBJ1-5, with D unclear. CDR1 is LNHDA, CDR2 SQIVND, per germline (reference sequence). V lost 1 base, J lost 11 bases, and 12 bases lay in between. The length of the CDR3 is 13 residues. The CDR3 loop is CASSIVERETQHF. The CDR3 coding sequence is TGTGCCAGTAGTATAGTAGAAAGGGAAACCCAGCATTTT. The entire variable domain, with the rest obtained from reference TRBV19 and TRBJ1-5, is as follows: DGGITQSPKYLFRKEGQNVTLSCEQNLNHDAMYWYRQDPGQGLRLIYYSQIVNDFQKGDIAEGYSVSREKKESFPLTVTSAQKNPTAFYLCASSIVERETQHFGDGTRLSIL.

This sequence joins TRBV28 and TRBJ1-3; D possibly corresponds to TRBD1 (5 bases). The germline V and J ends were trimmed by 1 base and 2 bases, with 21 bases remaining between them. Germline CDR1 and CDR2: MDHEN and SYDVKM. This CDR3 is 19 amino acids long. In nucleotides, the CDR3 is TGTGCCAGCAGTTTATTGGGGGAGTGGGGCACATGGGCTGGAAACACCATATATTTT. The encoded protein is CASSLLGEWGTWAGNTIYF.

The V gene is TRBV27, the J gene TRBJ2-1; 11 bases align to TRBD2. The junction had 8 bases not matched to a gene; V was cut back by 2 bases and J by 2 bases. This CDR3 is built from 18 residues. In germline, CDR1 is MNHEY, CDR2 SMNVEV (reference sequence). The CDR3 DNA sequence: TGTGCCAGCAGTTTAACTAGCGGGGGATGGGGTACCTACAATGAGCAGTTCTTC. This codes for CASSLTSGGWGTYNEQFF.

The chain is built from TRBV5-8 and TRBJ1-5; D is uncertain. The CDR3 runs 16 residues. With 0 bases removed from V and 2 bases from J, the gap between germline ends came to 12 bases. CDR1 SGHTS and CDR2 YDEGEE come from the germline V gene. CDR3 nucleotides: TGTGCCAGCAGCTTGGGGAATTTAGGTGGCAATCAGCCCCAGCATTTT. Amino acid sequence: CASSLGNLGGNQPQHF.

The chain has TRBV2 and TRBJ2-7; a weak D match, TRBD1 (5 bases). This CDR3 contains 14 residues. Trimming removed 8 bases at V and 6 bases at J, with 20 bases between. Germline loops: CDR1 SNHLY, CDR2 FYNNEI. The CDR3 region is CASFKTAPAPEQYF. Written as DNA, the CDR3 is TGTGCCAGCTTCAAGACAGCGCCCGCGCCCGAGCAGTACTTC.

The chain links TRBV5-1 to TRBJ1-2, with TRBD1 matching 7 bases. The CDR3 consists of 20 residues. The germline CDR1 and CDR2 sequences are SGHRS and YFSETQ. Trimming at V came to 2 bases and at J to 2 bases, leaving 21 bases not matched to a gene. The CDR3 nucleotides are TGCGCCAGCAGCTTCGGTCTTTCCCGGGAAGGGGGCATTAGCAACTATGGCTACACCTTC. Its protein product is CASSFGLSREGGISNYGYTF.

The chain carries TRBV7-9 and TRBJ1-3; D gene uncertain. Germline CDR1 and CDR2: SEHNR and FQNEAQ (reference sequence). The CDR3 is 12 amino acids. Trimming stripped 1 base from V and 6 bases from J, with 4 bases between. In DNA form, the CDR3 reads TGTGCCAGCAGCTTAGATACAAACACCATATATTTT. This gives the protein CASSLDTNTIYF.

V and J are TRBV4-3 and TRBJ1-5; D is perhaps TRBD1 (6 bases). Germline loops: CDR1 LGHNA, CDR2 YSLEER. CDR3 length: 15 amino acids. Trimming took off 4 bases at V and 5 bases at J, with 15 bases between the two ends. CDR3 sequence: CASSRDIGRDQPQHF. CDR3 sequence (DNA): TGCGCCAGCAGCCGGGACATTGGCCGCGATCAGCCCCAGCATTTT.

The chain links TRBV4-1 to TRBJ2-3; 12 nucleotides line up with TRBD2. In germline, CDR1 is MGHRA, CDR2 YSYEKL. The CDR3 runs to 19 residues. V dropped 4 bases and J dropped 3; count of bases not matched to a gene: 14. CDR3 sequence: CASSPPGLAGPALTDTQYF. CDR3 in DNA: TGCGCCAGCAGCCCCCCCGGACTAGCGGGACCTGCTTTGACAGATACGCAGTATTTT.

J is TRBJ2-3 and V is TRBV5-6; 10 positions match TRBD2. This CDR3 has 19 residues. Germline CDR1 is SGHDT and CDR2 is YYEEEE. V gave up 4 bases and J gave up 2 bases; unmatched junction bases: 16. The DNA for the CDR3 is TGTGCCAGCAGCCAAACGGGCTCTAGCGGGAGTGTTTTCACAGATACGCAGTATTTT. This codes for CASSQTGSSGSVFTDTQYF.

A remark on this clone: Distinct nucleotide sequences in the sample also encode this CDR3. The chain uses TRBV9 and TRBJ1-1; possibly TRBD1 for D (6 bases). This CDR3 region has 13 residues. Looked up from germline, CDR1 is SGDLS and CDR2 is YYNGEE. V was clipped by 0 bases and J by 3 bases, with 6 bases between them. CDR3 loop: CASSVGGHTEAFF. The CDR3 DNA reads as TGTGCCAGCAGCGTAGGGGGGCACACTGAAGCTTTCTTT. Complete variable domain (other parts from reference TRBV9 and TRBJ1-1): DSGVTQTPKHLITATGQRVTLRCSPRSGDLSVYWYQQSLDQGLQFLIQYYNGEERAKGNILERFSAQQFPDLHSELNLSSLELGDSALYFCASSVGGHTEAFFGQGTRLTVV.

The V gene is TRBV28, the J gene TRBJ1-2, with D tentatively TRBD1 (5 bases). The CDR3 contains 15 residues. The V and J ends lost 1 base and 7 bases respectively, with 16 bases between them. Germline V lookup: CDR1 MDHEN, CDR2 SYDVKM. CDR3 coding DNA: TGTGCCAGCAGTTTATTGGGACTCACTCGGGGTGGCTACACCTTC. Protein sequence: CASSLLGLTRGGYTF.

This clone is a singleton in its sample. CDR3 sequence reads: CASSESVEDEQYF. The CDR3 DNA follows: TGTGCCAGCAGCGAATCCGTAGAGGACGAGCAGTACTTC. This chain links TRBV6-6 with TRBJ2-7; D is unresolved. CDR1 and CDR2 from the germline V gene are MNHNY and SVGAGI (reference sequence). V gave up 6 bases and J gave up 5 bases, with 14 bases separating them. The CDR3 contains 13 residues.

The chain recombines TRBV9 with TRBJ1-4; a possible D gene is TRBD1 (5 bases). The CDR3 sequence is 16 residues long. With 1 base removed from V and 6 bases from J, the gap between germline ends came to 16 bases. Germline V gene data show CDR1 as SGDLS and CDR2 as YYNGEE. CDR3 sequence (DNA): TGTGCCAGCAGCGTAAACCCGGGGGGAAATCATGAAAAACTGTTTTTT. Amino acid sequence: CASSVNPGGNHEKLFF.

The genes are TRBV6-4 and TRBJ2-1; 13 nucleotides line up with TRBD2. The junction had 1 base not matched to a gene; V was cut back by 6 bases and J by 5 bases. In germline, CDR1 is MRHNA, CDR2 SNTAGT. The CDR3 is made up of 14 amino acids. As DNA, the CDR3 is TGTGCCAGCAGGGGACTAGCGGGGAACAATGAGCAGTTCTTC. Its translation: CASRGLAGNNEQFF.

The chain has TRBV30 and TRBJ2-6, with D unclear. V was shortened by 5 bases and J by 4 bases, with 6 bases between the two germline ends. The CDR3 has 12 amino acids. Germline values: CDR1 GTSNPN, CDR2 SVGIG (reference sequence). In DNA, the CDR3 is TGTGCCTGGGCGTTGGGGGCCAACGTCCTGACTTTC. This encodes CAWALGANVLTF.